This TCR beta chain emerged from a study of cytomegalovirus exposure and HLA in healthy donors. Study observations and caveats: TRBV6-2, TRBV6-3 and some other V segments were excluded as indistinguishable. Common viral pathogens (according to a later analysis) appeared linked to several of the most significant clusters. Earlier analysis found most TCR beta V segments productive about 90% or about 30% of the time.

The CDR3 sequence is 15 residues long. CDR1 is MNHNY and CDR2 is SVGAGI in the germline V gene (reference sequence). V was cut by 0 bases and J by 1 base, with 9 bases left in between. This PCR relied on a set of 60 Vbeta primers and 13 Jbeta primers. Libraries were prepared by immunoSEQ multiplex PCR; TCRdb keeps only in-frame clonotypes and omits some of them. The top ten hold 9% to 14% of the sample, which has 60,000 to 75,000 clones, roughly nine tenths seen once. As for this clone: The antigen remains unidentified.

The chain has TRBV6-6 and TRBJ1-1, with D possibly being TRBD1 (5 bases). The clonotype was recovered from a woman aged 25 to 45 in good health and CMV-seropositive. Sequenced: PBMCs. The CDR3 DNA reads TGTGCCAGCAGTTACTCGCCAGGGCAGAACACTGAAGCTTTCTTT. Amino acids: CASSYSPGQNTEAFF.